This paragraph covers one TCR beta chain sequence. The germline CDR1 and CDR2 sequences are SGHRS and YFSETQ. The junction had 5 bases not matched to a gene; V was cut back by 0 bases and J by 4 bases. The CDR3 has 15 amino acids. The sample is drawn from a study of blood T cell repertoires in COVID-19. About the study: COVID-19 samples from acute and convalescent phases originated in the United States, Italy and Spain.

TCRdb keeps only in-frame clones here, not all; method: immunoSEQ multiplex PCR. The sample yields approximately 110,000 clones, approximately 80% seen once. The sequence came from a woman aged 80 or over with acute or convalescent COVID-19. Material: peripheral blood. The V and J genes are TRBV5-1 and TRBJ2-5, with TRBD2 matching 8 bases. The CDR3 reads CASSLEGLDTETQYF. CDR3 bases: TGCGCCAGCAGCTTGGAGGGACTAGACACAGAGACCCAGTACTTC. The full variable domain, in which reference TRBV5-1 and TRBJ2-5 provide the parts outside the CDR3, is KAGVTQTPRYLIKTRGQQVTLSCSPISGHRSVSWYQQTPGQGLQFLFEYFSETQRNKGNFPGRFSGRQFSNSRSEMNVSTLELGDSALYLCASSLEGLDTETQYFGPGTRLLVL.